This T cell receptor beta chain was documented in a study of blood T cells in healthy people across ages. Across the whole study: There was about one barcoded beta molecule captured by template switching per two T cells.

Whole-study findings and limits: Unsorted PBMCs ruled out conclusive naive versus antigen-experienced comparison. Naive CD4+ cell counts and diversity both ran higher in long-lived than in aged donors.

The CDR3 covers 16 residues. The ends were cut back, 3 bases at V and 7 bases at J, with 18 bases in the middle. The germline CDR1 and CDR2 sequences are MGHRA and YSYEKL. Sample-barcoded 5' priming and a J-beta primer mix drove a second PCR of 7 to 11 cycles. TCRdb re-analysed the 5' RACE reads in MiXCR, keeping a single row per CDR3 protein. The data contain about 1,000,000 distinct CDR3 sequences, 40% to 50% of them seen just once; the ten biggest clones take up under 20%. This clonotype was seen once. What it binds is unknown. The rearrangement links TRBV4-1 to TRBJ1-4, with D tentatively TRBD1 (5 bases). Sequencing input: blood. The TCR sequence derives from an older woman in good health. CDR3 protein: CASSQTREGAGEKLFF. CDR3 bases: TGCGCCAGCAGCCAGACCCGAGAAGGGGCGGGTGAAAAACTGTTTTTT.